The 18 T cell receptor beta chains below come from one sample, sequenced in a study of cytomegalovirus exposure and HLA in healthy donors. A multiplex PCR was run with 60 Vbeta primers and 13 Jbeta primers. Only in-frame clones appear in the TCRdb table, and some are missing; sequencing was by immunoSEQ multiplex PCR. The sample shows fewer than 200,000 clones, approximately 84% of them seen only once. Sequenced material: PBMCs. Receptors originate from a man aged 18 to 35 in good health and CMV-seropositive.

V usage is TRBV7-6 and J usage is TRBJ1-1, with D uncertain. V was trimmed by 0 bases and J by 5 bases, leaving 7 bases between them. Germline V gene data show CDR1 as SGHVS and CDR2 as FNYEAQ. This CDR3 contains 13 residues. In nucleotides, the CDR3 is TGTGCCAGCAGCTTAGCTGAGGGAACTGAAGCTTTCTTT. Translation: CASSLAEGTEAFF. Full variable domain (outside the CDR3, taken from reference TRBV7-6 and TRBJ1-1): GAGVSQSPRYKVTKRGQDVALRCDPISGHVSLYWYRQALGQGPEFLTYFNYEAQQDKSGLPNDRFSAERPEGSISTLTIQRTEQRDSAMYRCASSLAEGTEAFFGQGTRLTVV.

J is TRBJ2-7 and V is TRBV28; D may be TRBD1 (5 bases). The CDR3 has 15 amino acids. Germline V lookup: CDR1 MDHEN, CDR2 SYDVKM. With 5 bases removed from V and 0 bases from J, the gap between germline ends came to 14 bases. CDR3 DNA sequence: TGTGCCAGCAGTGCAGCAGGGAAAGCCTCCTACGAGCAGTACTTC. This sequence encodes CASSAAGKASYEQYF.

CDR3 DNA sequence: TGTGCCAGCAGCTTGGCCGGAGTAGACGAGCAGTACTTC. This translates into CASSLAGVDEQYF. V usage is TRBV5-4 and J usage is TRBJ2-7; D is undetermined. Trimming left V 0 bases short and J 5 bases short, with 9 bases between. CDR3 length: 13 amino acids. Germline V gene sequence: CDR1 SGHNT, CDR2 YYREEE (reference sequence). Variable domain in full (rest from reference TRBV5-4 and TRBJ2-7): ETGVTQSPTHLIKTRGQQVTLRCSSQSGHNTVSWYQQALGQGPQFIFQYYREEENGRGNFPPRFSGLQFPNYSSELNVNALELDDSALYLCASSLAGVDEQYFGPGTRLTVT.

The gene calls are TRBV6-1 and TRBJ1-4; D gene ambiguous. The V gene lost 9 bases and the J gene lost 5 bases, with 7 bases spanning the gap. Germline CDR1 MNHNS, CDR2 SASEGT. The CDR3 is 11 residues long. The CDR3, as DNA: TGTGCCAGTAGGGAGAATGAAAAACTGTTTTTT. Its protein is CASRENEKLFF.

The J gene is TRBJ1-4, the V gene TRBV30; 7 bases line up with TRBD1. V lost 7 bases and J lost 8; bases outside the gene matches: 10. The CDR3 extends over 13 amino acids. Germline V gene data show CDR1 as GTSNPN and CDR2 as SVGIG (reference sequence). Here the CDR3 reads CASRRGPGEKLFF. In nucleotides, the CDR3 is TGTGCCTCGAGAAGGGGGCCGGGAGAAAAACTGTTTTTT.

The chain carries TRBV30 and TRBJ2-5; the D is unclear. CDR1 and CDR2 (germline): GTSNPN, SVGIG (reference sequence). The CDR3 covers 13 residues. The V gene lost 0 bases and the J gene lost 5 bases, with 10 bases spanning the gap. CDR3 DNA: TGTGCCTGGAGTGTACGTGTTCGGGAGACCCAGTACTTC. It yields the protein CAWSVRVRETQYF.

The rearrangement joins TRBV7-2 to TRBJ1-3; D remains ambiguous. From germline, CDR1 is SGHTA and CDR2 FQGNSA. The germline V and J ends were trimmed by 2 bases and 0 bases, with 11 bases remaining between them. The CDR3 extends over 16 amino acids. The chain's CDR3 is CASSLSAASSGNTIYF. CDR3 in DNA: TGTGCCAGCAGCTTATCCGCGGCGAGCTCTGGAAACACCATATATTTT.

The CDR3 DNA reads TGTGCCAGCAGTGCACAGCGGAGCTCCTACAATGAGCAGTTCTTC. Protein sequence: CASSAQRSSYNEQFF. The rearrangement links TRBV2 to TRBJ2-1, with D possibly being TRBD2 (5 bases). Looked up from germline, CDR1 is SNHLY and CDR2 is FYNNEI. V was shortened by 4 bases and J by 0 bases, with 10 bases between the two germline ends. This CDR3 has 15 amino acids.

This chain joins TRBV29-1 and TRBJ1-2, with a possible D match to TRBD1 (5 bases). This CDR3 comprises 13 residues. V was shortened by 4 bases and J by 4 bases, with 13 bases between the two germline ends. Germline-derived CDR1 and CDR2 are SQVTM and ANQGSEA. In DNA form, the CDR3 reads TGCAGCGTTGCGGTCGGGGGAAGCTATGGCTACACCTTC. Protein: CSVAVGGSYGYTF.

In DNA, the CDR3 is TGTGCCAGCAGCCGGTACGGGACAACCGCCACCGGGGAGCTGTTTTTT. It is translated as CASSRYGTTATGELFF. This chain joins TRBV7-3 and TRBJ2-2, with D tentatively TRBD1 (6 bases). Germline CDR1 and CDR2: SGHTA and FQGTGA. V was pared by 5 bases and J by 4 bases, with 17 bases between. The CDR3 contains 16 residues.

The count of this clone is one. The genes are TRBV15 and TRBJ2-1; perhaps TRBD2 as D (6 bases). V was clipped by 0 bases and J by 2 bases, with 11 bases between them. The CDR3 length is 16 residues. Germline lookup yields CDR1 LNHNV and CDR2 YYDKDF (reference sequence). The CDR3 DNA is TGTGCCACCAGCAGAGATCGCGGGGCCCCCTACAATGAGCAGTTCTTC. It encodes CATSRDRGAPYNEQFF.

The chain carries TRBV18 and TRBJ2-7; D is undetermined. This CDR3 has 12 residues. Germline CDR1 KGHSH, CDR2 LQKENI. V lost 4 bases and J 2 bases, leaving 6 bases between the germline ends. CDR3 in amino acids: CASSLGAYEQYF. The DNA of the CDR3 is TGTGCCAGCTCACTAGGAGCCTACGAGCAGTACTTC.

CDR3 DNA: TGTGCCAGCAGCTTAGGGACTAGCGGGGGGATAGAGACCCAGTACTTC. Its translation is CASSLGTSGGIETQYF. The chain recombines TRBV7-3 with TRBJ2-5; 15 nucleotides align to TRBD2. The junction had 2 bases not matched to a gene; V was cut back by 2 bases and J by 4 bases. The CDR3 length is 16 residues. Germline CDR1 is SGHTA and CDR2 is FQGTGA.

This rearrangement joins TRBV27 to TRBJ2-1, with 8 bases lining up with TRBD2. V was clipped by 8 bases and J by 0 bases; unmatched bases: 9. CDR3 length: 16 residues. CDR1 and CDR2 from the germline V gene are MNHEY and SMNVEV (reference sequence). The CDR3 reads CASAKRGTSSYNEQFF. In DNA form, the CDR3 reads TGTGCCAGCGCTAAGCGGGGGACTAGCTCCTACAATGAGCAGTTCTTC.

J is TRBJ1-2 and V is TRBV5-1; D not resolved. Germline V gene lookup returns CDR1 SGHRS and CDR2 YFSETQ. The CDR3 has 17 amino acids. Trimming took off 5 bases at V and 0 bases at J, with 20 bases between the two ends. The CDR3 region is CASSGKAVSAANYGYTF. Here the CDR3 DNA reads TGCGCCAGCAGTGGCAAGGCCGTTTCCGCGGCTAACTATGGCTACACCTTC. The entire variable domain, with the rest obtained from reference TRBV5-1 and TRBJ1-2, is as follows: KAGVTQTPRYLIKTRGQQVTLSCSPISGHRSVSWYQQTPGQGLQFLFEYFSETQRNKGNFPGRFSGRQFSNSRSEMNVSTLELGDSALYLCASSGKAVSAANYGYTFGSGTRLTVV.

V gene TRBV30 combines with J gene TRBJ1-4; 7 positions match TRBD1. The CDR3 runs to 14 residues. J lost 0 bases, V lost 7 bases, and 5 bases had no gene match. The germline CDR1 and CDR2 sequences are GTSNPN and SVGIG (reference sequence). This CDR3 reads CASTGTATNEKLFF. In DNA form, the CDR3 reads TGTGCCTCAACCGGGACAGCAACTAATGAAAAACTGTTTTTT.

The genes are TRBV14 and TRBJ1-3, with D unresolved. Trimming pared 0 bases from V and 0 bases from J, leaving 3 bases between. From germline, CDR1 is SGHDN and CDR2 FVKESK. This CDR3 spans 14 amino acids. The CDR3 loop reads CASSQEYSGNTIYF. The CDR3 DNA reads as TGTGCCAGCAGCCAAGAGTACTCTGGAAACACCATATATTTT.

This clone appeared a few times. The chain links TRBV7-2 to TRBJ2-3; 8 bases match TRBD1. This CDR3 spans 16 amino acids. CDR1 is SGHTA and CDR2 is FQGNSA in the germline V gene. V trimming: 4 bases; J trimming: 5 bases; junction bases outside the gene matches: 11. CDR3 coding DNA: TGTGCCAGCAGCTGGGTGGTGGCAGGGGGCAAAGATACGCAGTATTTT. Its protein product is CASSWVVAGGKDTQYF.